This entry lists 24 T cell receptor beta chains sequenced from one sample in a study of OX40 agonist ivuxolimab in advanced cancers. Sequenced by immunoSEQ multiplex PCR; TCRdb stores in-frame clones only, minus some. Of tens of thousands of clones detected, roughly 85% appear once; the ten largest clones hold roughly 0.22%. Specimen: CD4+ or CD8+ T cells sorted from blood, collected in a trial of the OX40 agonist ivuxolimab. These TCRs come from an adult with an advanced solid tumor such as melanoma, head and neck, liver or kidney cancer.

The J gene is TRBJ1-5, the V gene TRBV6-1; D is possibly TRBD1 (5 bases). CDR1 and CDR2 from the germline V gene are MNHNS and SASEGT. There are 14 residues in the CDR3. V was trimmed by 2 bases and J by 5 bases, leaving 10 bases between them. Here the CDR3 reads CASSELTADQPQHF. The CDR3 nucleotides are TGTGCCAGCAGTGAATTGACAGCCGATCAGCCCCAGCATTTT.

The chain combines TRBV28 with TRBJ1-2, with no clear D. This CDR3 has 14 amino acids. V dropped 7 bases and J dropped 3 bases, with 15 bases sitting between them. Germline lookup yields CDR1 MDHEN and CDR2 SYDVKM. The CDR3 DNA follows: TGTGCCAGCAACTTAGGCGGAGCAGACTATGGCTACACCTTC. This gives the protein CASNLGGADYGYTF.

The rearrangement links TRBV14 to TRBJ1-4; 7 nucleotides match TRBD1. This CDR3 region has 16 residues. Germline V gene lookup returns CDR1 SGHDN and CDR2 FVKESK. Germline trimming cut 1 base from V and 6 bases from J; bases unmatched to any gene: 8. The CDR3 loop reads CASSQGYRGDDEKLFF. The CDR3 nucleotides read TGTGCCAGCAGCCAAGGATACAGGGGAGACGATGAAAAACTGTTTTTT.

The CDR3 bases are TGTGCCACCAGCAGAGGGTTGAGGGGAGGATCAAAGGAAAAACTGTTTTTT. Residues: CATSRGLRGGSKEKLFF. The chain links TRBV15 to TRBJ1-4, with D possibly matching TRBD1 (5 bases). V was pared by 1 base and J by 8 bases, with 20 bases between. Germline V gene sequence: CDR1 LNHNV, CDR2 YYDKDF (reference sequence). CDR3 length: 17 amino acids. The whole variable domain, filled in from reference TRBV15 and TRBJ1-4, reads DAMVIQNPRYQVTQFGKPVTLSCSQTLNHNVMYWYQQKSSQAPKLLFHYYDKDFNNEADTPDNFQSRRPNTSFCFLDIRSPGLGDTAMYLCATSRGLRGGSKEKLFFGSGTQLSVL.

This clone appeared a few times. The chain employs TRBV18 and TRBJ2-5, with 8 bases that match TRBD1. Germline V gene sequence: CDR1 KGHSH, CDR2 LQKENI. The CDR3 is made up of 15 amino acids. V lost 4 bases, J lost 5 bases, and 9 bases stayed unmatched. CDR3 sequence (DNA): TGTGCCAGCTCACGACAGGGGCCCCAAGGGGAGACCCAGTACTTC. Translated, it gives CASSRQGPQGETQYF. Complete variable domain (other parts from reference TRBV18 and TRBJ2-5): NAGVMQNPRHLVRRRGQEARLRCSPMKGHSHVYWYRQLPEEGLKFMVYLQKENIIDESGMPKERFSAEFPKEGPSILRIQQVVRGDSAAYFCASSRQGPQGETQYFGPGTRLLVL.

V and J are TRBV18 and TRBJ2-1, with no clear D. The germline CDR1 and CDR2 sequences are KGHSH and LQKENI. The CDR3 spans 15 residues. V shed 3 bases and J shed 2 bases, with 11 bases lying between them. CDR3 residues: CASSPRPLAYNEQFF. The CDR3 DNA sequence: TGTGCCAGCTCACCGCGGCCCCTAGCCTACAATGAGCAGTTCTTC.

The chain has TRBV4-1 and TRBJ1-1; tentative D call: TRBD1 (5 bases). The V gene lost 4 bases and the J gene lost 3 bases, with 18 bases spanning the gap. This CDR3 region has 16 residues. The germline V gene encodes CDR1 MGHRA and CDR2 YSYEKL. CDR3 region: CASSRSFGQHDTEAFF. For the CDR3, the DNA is TGCGCCAGCAGCCGTAGTTTTGGACAACACGACACTGAAGCTTTCTTT.

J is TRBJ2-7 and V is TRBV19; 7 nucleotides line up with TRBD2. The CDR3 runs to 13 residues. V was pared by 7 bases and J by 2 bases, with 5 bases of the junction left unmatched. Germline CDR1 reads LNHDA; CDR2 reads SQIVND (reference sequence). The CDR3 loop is CASKGGGTYEQYF. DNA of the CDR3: TGTGCCAGTAAGGGCGGGGGAACCTACGAGCAGTACTTC.

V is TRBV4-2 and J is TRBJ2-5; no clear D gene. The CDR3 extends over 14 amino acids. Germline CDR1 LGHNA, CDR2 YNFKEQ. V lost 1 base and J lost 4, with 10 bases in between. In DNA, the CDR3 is TGTGCCAGCAGCCAAGGGGGTCCGGGAGAGACCCAGTACTTC. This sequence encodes CASSQGGPGETQYF.

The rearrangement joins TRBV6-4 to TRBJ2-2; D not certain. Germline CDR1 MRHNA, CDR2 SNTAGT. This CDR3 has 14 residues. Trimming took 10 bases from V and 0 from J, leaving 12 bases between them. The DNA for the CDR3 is TGTGCCACCATGCCGCAGGCGAACACCGGGGAGCTGTTTTTT. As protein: CATMPQANTGELFF.

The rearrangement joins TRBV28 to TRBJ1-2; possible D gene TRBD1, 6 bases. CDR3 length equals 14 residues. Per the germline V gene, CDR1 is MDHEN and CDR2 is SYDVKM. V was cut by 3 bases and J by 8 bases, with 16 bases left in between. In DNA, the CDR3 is TGTGCCAGCAGTTTTGCGCACAGGGATAGGGGCTACACCTTC. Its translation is CASSFAHRDRGYTF.

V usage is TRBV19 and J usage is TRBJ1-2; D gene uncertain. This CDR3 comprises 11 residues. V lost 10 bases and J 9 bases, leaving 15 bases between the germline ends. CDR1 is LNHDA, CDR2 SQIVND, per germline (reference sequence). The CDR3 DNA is TGTGCCACCCGGGAACGGCTTAGCTACACCTTC. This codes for CATRERLSYTF.

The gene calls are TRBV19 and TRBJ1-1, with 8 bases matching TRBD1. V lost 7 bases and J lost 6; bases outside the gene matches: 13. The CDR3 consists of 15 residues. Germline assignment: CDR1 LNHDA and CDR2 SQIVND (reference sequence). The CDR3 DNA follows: TGTGCCAGTATCCCCGGACAGGGTCTCCTCGCTGAAGCTTTCTTT. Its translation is CASIPGQGLLAEAFF.

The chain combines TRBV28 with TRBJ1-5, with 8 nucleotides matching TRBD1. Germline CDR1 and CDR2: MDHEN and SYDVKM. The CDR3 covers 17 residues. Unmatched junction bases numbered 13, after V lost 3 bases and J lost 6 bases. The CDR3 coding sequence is TGTGCCAGCAGTTTGGTTTCAGGGGGCTGGGCCGCTCAGCCCCAGCATTTT. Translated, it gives CASSLVSGGWAAQPQHF.

CDR3 in amino acids: CASSFRALSGNTIYF. CDR3 DNA sequence: TGTGCCAGCAGCTTCCGGGCCCTCTCTGGAAACACCATATATTTT. This sequence joins TRBV7-8 and TRBJ1-3; D gene unclear. Trimming removed 3 bases from V and 0 bases from J, with 9 bases in between. The CDR3 runs 15 residues. CDR1 and CDR2 from the germline V gene are SGHVS and FQNEAQ.

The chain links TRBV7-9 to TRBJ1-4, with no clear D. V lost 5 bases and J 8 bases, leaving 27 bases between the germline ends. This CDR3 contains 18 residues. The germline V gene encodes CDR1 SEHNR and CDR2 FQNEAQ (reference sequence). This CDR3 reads CASSAYLLPGIPGEKLFF. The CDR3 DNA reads TGTGCCAGCAGCGCTTACTTGCTCCCTGGAATCCCTGGGGAAAAACTGTTTTTT.

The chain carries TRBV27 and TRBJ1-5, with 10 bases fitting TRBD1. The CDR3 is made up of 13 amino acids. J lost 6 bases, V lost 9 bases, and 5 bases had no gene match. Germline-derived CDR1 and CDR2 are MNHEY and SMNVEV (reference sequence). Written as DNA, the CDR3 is TGTGCCAGGGGGACAGGGGCGGGTCAGCCCCAGCATTTT. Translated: CARGTGAGQPQHF.

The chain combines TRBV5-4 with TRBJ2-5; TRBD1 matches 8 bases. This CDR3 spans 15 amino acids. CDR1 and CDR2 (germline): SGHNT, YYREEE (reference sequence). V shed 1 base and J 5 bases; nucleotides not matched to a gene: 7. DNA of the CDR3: TGTGCCAGCAGCTTGAGGACAGGGCAAGGGGAGACCCAGTACTTC. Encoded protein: CASSLRTGQGETQYF.

The chain's CDR3 is CASSARQGRSYEQYF. Here the CDR3 DNA reads TGTGCCAGCAGCGCAAGACAAGGACGCTCCTACGAGCAGTACTTC. The rearrangement links TRBV9 to TRBJ2-7; D not resolved. CDR1 SGDLS and CDR2 YYNGEE come from the germline V gene. CDR3 length equals 15 residues. Trimming took off 3 bases at V and 0 bases at J, with 13 bases between the two ends.

CDR3 residues: CASSVTGTGGRQPQHF. The CDR3 coding sequence is TGTGCCAGTAGTGTTACCGGGACAGGGGGAAGGCAGCCCCAGCATTTT. The chain is built from TRBV19 and TRBJ1-5; 11 nucleotides match TRBD1. With V trimmed by 5 bases and J by 7 bases, 10 bases remained unmatched. This CDR3 is 16 amino acids long. The germline V gene has CDR1 LNHDA and CDR2 SQIVND (reference sequence). The full variable domain, its missing parts supplied by reference TRBV19 and TRBJ1-5, is DGGITQSPKYLFRKEGQNVTLSCEQNLNHDAMYWYRQDPGQGLRLIYYSQIVNDFQKGDIAEGYSVSREKKESFPLTVTSAQKNPTAFYLCASSVTGTGGRQPQHFGDGTRLSIL.

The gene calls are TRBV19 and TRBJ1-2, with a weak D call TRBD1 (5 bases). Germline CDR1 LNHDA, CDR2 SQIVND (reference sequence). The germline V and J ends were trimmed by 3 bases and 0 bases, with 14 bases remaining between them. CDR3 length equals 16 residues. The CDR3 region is CASSIRGPQANYGYTF. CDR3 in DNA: TGTGCCAGTAGTATCCGGGGCCCCCAAGCTAACTATGGCTACACCTTC.

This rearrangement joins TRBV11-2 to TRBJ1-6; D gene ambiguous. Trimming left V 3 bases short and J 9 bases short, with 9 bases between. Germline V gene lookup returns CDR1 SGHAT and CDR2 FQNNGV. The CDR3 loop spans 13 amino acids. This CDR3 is CASSFVLSSPLHF. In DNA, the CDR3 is TGTGCCAGCAGCTTTGTCCTGTCTTCACCCCTCCACTTT. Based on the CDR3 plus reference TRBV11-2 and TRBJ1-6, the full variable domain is EAGVAQSPRYKIIEKRQSVAFWCNPISGHATLYWYQQILGQGPKLLIQFQNNGVVDDSQLPKDRFSAERLKGVDSTLKIQPAKLEDSAVYLCASSFVLSSPLHFGNGTRLTVT.

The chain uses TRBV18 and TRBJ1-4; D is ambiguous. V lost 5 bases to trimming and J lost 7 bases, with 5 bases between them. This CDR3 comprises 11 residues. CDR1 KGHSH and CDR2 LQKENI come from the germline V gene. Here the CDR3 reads CASSAGEKLFF. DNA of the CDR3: TGTGCCAGCTCAGCGGGTGAAAAACTGTTTTTT.

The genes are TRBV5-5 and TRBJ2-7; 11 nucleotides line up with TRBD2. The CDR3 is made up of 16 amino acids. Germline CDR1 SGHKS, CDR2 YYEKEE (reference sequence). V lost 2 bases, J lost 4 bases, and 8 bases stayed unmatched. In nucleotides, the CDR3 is TGTGCCAGCAGCTTCGTAACTAGCGGGAGAGGATACGAGCAGTACTTC. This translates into CASSFVTSGRGYEQYF.